This is a list of T cell receptor beta chains from one sample in a study of vaccination and CD4 T cells after COVID-19. TCRdb reprocessed the PCR reads with MiXCR, giving one entry per CDR3 protein. The sample lists just over 20,000 distinct CDR3 sequences; roughly 61% were seen once. Sequences were derived from CD4+ T cells from blood, sampled before SARS-CoV-2 vaccination. All receptors come from a human donor who had recovered from COVID-19. CDR3s include the opening cysteine and the closing phenylalanine or tryptophan. The order of the fields is CDR3 length, D gene, clone size, J gene, V gene, CDR3 protein, CDR3 DNA. D genes are given only for firm matches. For some rows the clone size is stated as once, few or many, or as a class when expanded; others skip it.

cdr3_length: 16
d_call: TRBD1
clone_size: few
j_call: TRBJ1-3
v_call: TRBV7-9
cdr3_aa: CASSSQFRGRGNTIYF
cdr3_nt: TGTGCCAGCAGCTCCCAATTCAGGGGGCGCGGGAACACCATATATTTT

cdr3_length: 13
d_call: .
clone_size: once
j_call: TRBJ2-1
v_call: TRBV19
cdr3_aa: CATDRGYYNEQFF
cdr3_nt: TGTGCGACGGACCGCGGATATTACAATGAGCAGTTCTTC

cdr3_length: 12
d_call: .
clone_size: once
j_call: TRBJ2-2
v_call: TRBV29-1
cdr3_aa: CSAGHVGGELFF
cdr3_nt: TGCAGCGCCGGACACGTCGGCGGGGAGCTGTTTTTT

cdr3_length: 15
d_call: TRBD2
clone_size: .
j_call: TRBJ2-7
v_call: TRBV7-2
cdr3_aa: CASSLGGSGSPEQYF
cdr3_nt: TGTGCCAGCAGCTTAGGTGGTAGCGGGAGTCCCGAGCAGTACTTC

cdr3_length: 14
d_call: .
clone_size: .
j_call: TRBJ1-1
v_call: TRBV6-1
cdr3_aa: CASSAEGLSTEAFF
cdr3_nt: TGTGCCAGCAGTGCAGAGGGTCTGAGCACTGAAGCTTTCTTT

cdr3_length: 10
d_call: .
clone_size: .
j_call: TRBJ2-5
v_call: TRBV20-1
cdr3_aa: CSAREETQYF
cdr3_nt: TGCAGTGCTAGGGAAGAGACCCAGTACTTC

cdr3_length: 11
d_call: .
clone_size: .
j_call: TRBJ1-1
v_call: TRBV6-1
cdr3_aa: CASSHGTEAFF
cdr3_nt: TGTGCCAGCAGTCACGGGACTGAAGCTTTCTTT

cdr3_length: 14
d_call: .
clone_size: .
j_call: TRBJ1-2
v_call: TRBV5-1
cdr3_aa: CASSLETRVGGYTF
cdr3_nt: TGCGCCAGCAGCTTGGAAACGAGGGTTGGGGGCTACACCTTC

cdr3_length: 14
d_call: .
clone_size: .
j_call: TRBJ2-5
v_call: TRBV10-3
cdr3_aa: CAIKVGGSKETQYF
cdr3_nt: TGTGCCATCAAAGTAGGGGGGTCAAAGGAGACCCAGTACTTC

cdr3_length: 12
d_call: .
clone_size: few
j_call: TRBJ2-7
v_call: TRBV12-3/TRBV12-4
cdr3_aa: CASKPAGHEQYF
cdr3_nt: TGTGCCAGCAAGCCTGCAGGGCACGAGCAGTACTTC

cdr3_length: 16
d_call: .
clone_size: .
j_call: TRBJ1-6
v_call: TRBV2
cdr3_aa: CASRADRFSYNSPLHF
cdr3_nt: TGTGCCAGCAGAGCCGACAGGTTCTCCTATAATTCACCCCTCCACTTT

cdr3_length: 15
d_call: .
clone_size: .
j_call: TRBJ1-6
v_call: TRBV7-8
cdr3_aa: CASSPAGQTNSPLHF
cdr3_nt: TGTGCCAGCAGCCCCGCCGGACAGACGAATTCACCCCTCCACTTT

cdr3_length: 15
d_call: TRBD1
clone_size: .
j_call: TRBJ2-2
v_call: TRBV10-3
cdr3_aa: CAISGLRDRTGELFF
cdr3_nt: TGTGCCATCAGTGGCCTCCGGGACAGAACCGGGGAGCTGTTTTTT

cdr3_length: 15
d_call: .
clone_size: .
j_call: TRBJ1-2
v_call: TRBV4-1
cdr3_aa: CASSVGGTANYGYTF
cdr3_nt: TGCGCCAGCAGCGTAGGGGGGACCGCTAACTATGGCTACACCTTC

cdr3_length: 13
d_call: TRBD1
clone_size: .
j_call: TRBJ1-2
v_call: TRBV20-1
cdr3_aa: CSARHRDSYGYTF
cdr3_nt: TGCAGTGCTCGACACCGGGACAGCTATGGCTACACCTTC

cdr3_length: 15
d_call: TRBD2
clone_size: .
j_call: TRBJ2-1
v_call: TRBV20-1
cdr3_aa: CSARESGSIYNEQFF
cdr3_nt: TGCAGTGCTAGAGAAAGCGGGAGTATATACAATGAGCAGTTCTTC

cdr3_length: 15
d_call: TRBD2
clone_size: .
j_call: TRBJ2-1
v_call: TRBV20-1
cdr3_aa: CSAASRLAGGNEQFF
cdr3_nt: TGCAGTGCTGCAAGTCGACTAGCGGGAGGCAATGAGCAGTTCTTC

cdr3_length: 14
d_call: .
clone_size: .
j_call: TRBJ1-2
v_call: TRBV27
cdr3_aa: CASRQPGQNYGYTF
cdr3_nt: TGTGCCAGCAGACAACCTGGACAAAACTATGGCTACACCTTC

cdr3_length: 13
d_call: TRBD2
clone_size: few
j_call: TRBJ2-5
v_call: TRBV19
cdr3_aa: CASRGGYRETQYF
cdr3_nt: TGTGCCAGTAGGGGGGGGTACCGAGAGACCCAGTACTTC

cdr3_length: 14
d_call: .
clone_size: .
j_call: TRBJ2-7
v_call: TRBV21-1
cdr3_aa: CASSNPCRIYEQHF
cdr3_nt: TGTGCCAGCAGCAATCCCTGCAGGATCTACGAGCAGCACTTC

cdr3_length: 13
d_call: .
clone_size: .
j_call: TRBJ2-5
v_call: TRBV27
cdr3_aa: CASSLLTGETQYF
cdr3_nt: TGTGCCAGCAGTTTATTAACGGGAGAGACCCAGTACTTC

cdr3_length: 17
d_call: TRBD1
clone_size: .
j_call: TRBJ2-5
v_call: TRBV11-2
cdr3_aa: CASSLKTGTGRRETQYF
cdr3_nt: TGTGCCAGCAGCCTAAAGACCGGGACAGGGCGACGGGAGACCCAGTACTTC

cdr3_length: 16
d_call: TRBD2
clone_size: few
j_call: TRBJ2-7
v_call: TRBV20-1
cdr3_aa: CSARGTSGRAGYEQYF
cdr3_nt: TGCAGTGCTAGGGGGACTAGCGGGAGGGCCGGGTACGAGCAGTACTTC

cdr3_length: 12
d_call: .
clone_size: few
j_call: TRBJ2-5
v_call: TRBV7-2
cdr3_aa: CASSLSRETQYF
cdr3_nt: TGTGCCAGCAGCTTAAGTAGAGAGACCCAGTACTTC

cdr3_length: 13
d_call: .
clone_size: .
j_call: TRBJ1-1
v_call: TRBV20-1
cdr3_aa: CSARGHLNTEAFF
cdr3_nt: TGCAGTGCTAGAGGGCATCTGAACACTGAAGCTTTCTTT

cdr3_length: 13
d_call: .
clone_size: .
j_call: TRBJ2-1
v_call: TRBV12-3/TRBV12-4
cdr3_aa: CASRSLENNEQFF
cdr3_nt: TGTGCCAGCAGGTCCCTAGAGAACAATGAGCAGTTCTTC

cdr3_length: 15
d_call: .
clone_size: .
j_call: TRBJ2-3
v_call: TRBV6-2/TRBV6-3
cdr3_aa: CASSYWLGGTDTQYF
cdr3_nt: TGTGCCAGCAGTTACTGGCTAGGCGGCACAGATACGCAGTATTTT

cdr3_length: 13
d_call: TRBD1
clone_size: few
j_call: TRBJ2-7
v_call: TRBV27
cdr3_aa: CASRGHRGSEQYF
cdr3_nt: TGTGCCAGCAGAGGACACAGGGGTAGCGAGCAGTACTTC

cdr3_length: 9
d_call: .
clone_size: few
j_call: TRBJ2-7
v_call: TRBV10-1
cdr3_aa: CARLYEQYF
cdr3_nt: TGCGCCAGACTCTACGAGCAGTACTTC

cdr3_length: 14
d_call: .
clone_size: few
j_call: TRBJ1-5
v_call: TRBV4-1
cdr3_aa: CASSQDRQDQPQHF
cdr3_nt: TGCGCCAGCAGCCAAGATCGCCAGGATCAGCCCCAGCATTTT

cdr3_length: 17
d_call: .
clone_size: .
j_call: TRBJ2-1
v_call: TRBV24-1
cdr3_aa: CATSDLGGAGSYNEQFF
cdr3_nt: TGTGCCACCAGTGATTTAGGCGGGGCAGGGTCCTACAATGAGCAGTTCTTC

cdr3_length: 17
d_call: TRBD2
clone_size: .
j_call: TRBJ2-7
v_call: TRBV7-2
cdr3_aa: CASSAHRTSGKTYEQYF
cdr3_nt: TGTGCCAGCAGCGCCCACCGGACTAGCGGGAAGACCTACGAGCAGTACTTC

cdr3_length: 15
d_call: TRBD1
clone_size: .
j_call: TRBJ1-1
v_call: TRBV19
cdr3_aa: CASSIGTGLNTEAFF
cdr3_nt: TGTGCCAGTAGTATAGGGACAGGCCTTAACACTGAAGCTTTCTTT

cdr3_length: 17
d_call: TRBD2
clone_size: .
j_call: TRBJ2-7
v_call: TRBV27
cdr3_aa: CASSLGGGLAGHYEQYF
cdr3_nt: TGTGCCAGCAGTTTAGGGGGCGGACTAGCGGGGCACTACGAGCAGTACTTC

cdr3_length: 13
d_call: .
clone_size: .
j_call: TRBJ1-2
v_call: TRBV27
cdr3_aa: CASSLSGNYGYTF
cdr3_nt: TGTGCCAGCAGTTTATCAGGGAACTATGGCTACACCTTC

cdr3_length: 13
d_call: .
clone_size: .
j_call: TRBJ2-5
v_call: TRBV6-1
cdr3_aa: CASSAGQQETQYF
cdr3_nt: TGTGCCAGCAGCGCGGGACAGCAAGAGACCCAGTACTTC

cdr3_length: 13
d_call: TRBD1
clone_size: few
j_call: TRBJ1-5
v_call: TRBV6-2/TRBV6-3
cdr3_aa: CASAQGVGQPQHF
cdr3_nt: TGTGCCAGCGCCCAGGGGGTGGGTCAGCCCCAGCATTTT

cdr3_length: 13
d_call: .
clone_size: .
j_call: TRBJ2-1
v_call: TRBV10-1
cdr3_aa: CASSDSGYNEQFF
cdr3_nt: TGCGCCAGCAGTGATAGCGGATACAATGAGCAGTTCTTC

cdr3_length: 13
d_call: .
clone_size: few
j_call: TRBJ2-7
v_call: TRBV2
cdr3_aa: CASSGLWTDEQYF
cdr3_nt: TGTGCCAGCAGTGGGCTATGGACTGACGAGCAGTACTTC

cdr3_length: 16
d_call: TRBD2
clone_size: few
j_call: TRBJ2-3
v_call: TRBV7-9
cdr3_aa: CASRRLAGVGPDTQYF
cdr3_nt: TGTGCCAGCAGGCGCTTAGCGGGGGTGGGTCCAGATACGCAGTATTTT

cdr3_length: 11
d_call: .
clone_size: .
j_call: TRBJ1-2
v_call: TRBV6-5
cdr3_aa: CASSSNYGYTF
cdr3_nt: TGTGCCAGCAGTTCTAACTATGGCTACACCTTC

cdr3_length: 14
d_call: TRBD2
clone_size: .
j_call: TRBJ2-5
v_call: TRBV2
cdr3_aa: CASGGLAGGPSQYF
cdr3_nt: TGTGCCAGCGGGGGACTAGCGGGAGGCCCATCCCAGTACTTC

cdr3_length: 15
d_call: .
clone_size: once
j_call: TRBJ2-6
v_call: TRBV24-1
cdr3_aa: CATSAPGSGANVLTF
cdr3_nt: TGTGCCACCAGTGCTCCGGGGTCTGGGGCCAACGTCCTGACTTTC

cdr3_length: 13
d_call: TRBD2
clone_size: few
j_call: TRBJ2-7
v_call: TRBV24-1
cdr3_aa: CATSDATSSEQYF
cdr3_nt: TGTGCCACCAGTGATGCGACTAGCTCCGAGCAGTACTTC

cdr3_length: 14
d_call: .
clone_size: .
j_call: TRBJ1-1
v_call: TRBV19
cdr3_aa: CASSEDRLNTEAFF
cdr3_nt: TGTGCCAGTAGTGAGGACAGATTGAACACTGAAGCTTTCTTT